Shown below are 27 T cell receptor beta chains from a single sample sequenced in a study of shared T cell receptors in the human thymus. Some clones are missing from TCRdb's copy, which holds only in-frame ones; the method was immunoSEQ multiplex PCR. The data show roughly 710,000 clones, 80% to 90% seen once. A further study also used this sample, focusing on human thymus T cells.

Material for sequencing was thymocytes. The receptors here all came from a girl less than two years old with a congenital heart defect.

The J gene is TRBJ2-3, the V gene TRBV5-1, with 14 bases fitting TRBD2. The V gene's germline CDR1 is SGHRS and CDR2 YFSETQ. CDR3 length equals 18 residues. With V trimmed by 2 bases and J by 1 base, 6 bases remained unmatched. The CDR3: CASSFNPGLAGGTDTQYF. CDR3 DNA sequence: TGCGCCAGCAGCTTCAACCCGGGACTAGCGGGGGGCACAGATACGCAGTATTTT.

The V call is TRBV5-6, the J call TRBJ2-1; 7 nucleotides match TRBD2. Germline CDR1 SGHDT, CDR2 YYEEEE. There are 16 residues in the CDR3. After removal of 0 bases from V and 9 bases from J, the junction contained 12 bases not matched to a gene. The CDR3 coding sequence is TGTGCCAGCAGCTTGGGACTAGCTCTTAAGGAGGGTGAGCAGTTCTTC. As protein: CASSLGLALKEGEQFF.

The V call is TRBV11-2, the J call TRBJ1-2; 11 bases line up with TRBD1. Germline-derived CDR1 and CDR2 are SGHAT and FQNNGV. The J segment lost 5 bases and the V segment lost 5 bases, leaving 7 bases of the junction unmatched. The CDR3 length is 15 residues. The DNA for the CDR3 is TGTGCCAGCAGCGCCCGGACAGGGGGCTTTTATGGCTACACCTTC. It codes for CASSARTGGFYGYTF.

The chain is built from TRBV9 and TRBJ2-5, with 10 bases matching TRBD2. Germline loops: CDR1 SGDLS, CDR2 YYNGEE. The CDR3 consists of 20 residues. Trimming at V came to 4 bases and at J to 5 bases, leaving 23 bases not matched to a gene. The CDR3 DNA reads as TGTGCCAGCAGCTCCTCACGGGGGGGGGCTAGCGGGGGCCTGGGGGAGACCCAGTACTTC. Its translation: CASSSSRGGASGGLGETQYF.

V and J are TRBV7-9 and TRBJ2-5; the match to TRBD2 covers 13 bases. Trimming took 5 bases from V and 1 from J; bases not matched to a gene: 7. CDR1 SEHNR and CDR2 FQNEAQ come from the germline V gene (reference sequence). The CDR3 length is 17 residues. The CDR3 DNA is TGTGCCAGCAGCCCTGGGACTAGCGGGACGACCCAAGAGACCCAGTACTTC. This encodes CASSPGTSGTTQETQYF.

The rearrangement uses TRBV6-1 and TRBJ1-5; a weak D match, TRBD1 (5 bases). Germline lookup yields CDR1 MNHNS and CDR2 SASEGT. CDR3 size: 14 residues. The germline V and J ends were trimmed by 5 bases and 0 bases, with 8 bases remaining between them. The CDR3 region is CASSLQVSNQPQHF. The CDR3 coding sequence is TGTGCCAGCAGTCTACAGGTTAGCAATCAGCCCCAGCATTTT.

The chain couples TRBV18 to TRBJ2-5; D might be TRBD2 (6 bases). Gene TRBJ2-7 matches the end of the DNA better, so the J call may be wrong. The CDR3 length is 18 residues. Germline V CDR1 and CDR2: KGHSH, LQKENI. CDR3 in DNA: TGTGCCAGCTCACCAGTTAAACCCGGGACTCGTTATAGCTACGAGCAGTACTTC. This gives the protein CASSPVKPGTRYSYEQYF.

The chain has TRBV13 and TRBJ1-1; D may be TRBD1 (6 bases). Germline V CDR1 and CDR2: PRHDT, FYEKMQ (reference sequence). V gave up 3 bases and J gave up 0 bases, with 23 bases separating them. CDR3 length: 19 residues. CDR3 bases: TGTGCCAGCAGCTTGACCCCGGGCCCAGGGGAGGGCTTGAACACTGAAGCTTTCTTT. Amino acids: CASSLTPGPGEGLNTEAFF. Using reference TRBV13 and TRBJ1-1 for the parts outside the CDR3, the full variable domain is AAGVIQSPRHLIKEKRETATLKCYPIPRHDTVYWYQQGPGQDPQFLISFYEKMQSDKGSIPDRFSAQQFSDYHSELNMSSLELGDSALYFCASSLTPGPGEGLNTEAFFGQGTRLTVV.

This sequence joins TRBV5-6 and TRBJ2-3; D uncertain. CDR3 length: 14 amino acids. Germline CDR1 and CDR2: SGHDT and YYEEEE. V lost 1 base and J lost 9, with 15 bases in between. The CDR3 DNA follows: TGTGCCAGCAGCTTGATTTGCAGTATGGGCACGCAGTATTTT. This gives the protein CASSLICSMGTQYF.

The gene calls are TRBV5-1 and TRBJ1-6; D might be TRBD1 (6 bases). The CDR3 has 20 residues. Trimming shortened V by 2 bases and J by 7 bases, and 28 bases separated the two germline ends. CDR1 and CDR2 (germline): SGHRS, YFSETQ. As DNA, the CDR3 is TGCGCCAGCAGCTTCGGCAGGGGCCACCACCCGCTCAACAGCAATTCACCCCTCCACTTT. Protein sequence: CASSFGRGHHPLNSNSPLHF.

The chain has TRBV6-6 and TRBJ1-2; D remains ambiguous. CDR3 length equals 12 residues. Germline CDR1 is MNHNY and CDR2 is SVGAGI (reference sequence). V lost 7 bases, J lost 5 bases, and 11 bases lay in between. The CDR3 region is CASTGQLYGYTF. Here the CDR3 DNA reads TGTGCCAGCACAGGCCAGTTATATGGCTACACCTTC.

This rearrangement joins TRBV5-1 to TRBJ2-2; 10 bases fit TRBD1. CDR3 size: 14 residues. Per germline, CDR1 SGHRS and CDR2 YFSETQ. V trimming: 7 bases; J trimming: 6 bases; junction bases outside the gene matches: 6. The CDR3: CASGGQGFSGELFF. As DNA, the CDR3 is TGCGCCAGCGGGGGACAGGGGTTCTCCGGGGAGCTGTTTTTT.

V gene TRBV29-1 combines with J gene TRBJ1-1; a possible D gene is TRBD1 (6 bases). Trimming removed 3 bases at V and 2 bases at J, with 13 bases between. Germline loops: CDR1 SQVTM, CDR2 ANQGSEA. CDR3 size: 14 residues. The CDR3 region is CSVDLPGQNTEAFF. The CDR3, as DNA: TGCAGCGTTGATCTCCCGGGACAAAACACTGAAGCTTTCTTT.

V gene TRBV14 combines with J gene TRBJ2-1, with D tentatively TRBD2 (5 bases). V lost 1 base and J 8 bases, leaving 9 bases between the germline ends. CDR1 is SGHDN and CDR2 is FVKESK in the germline V gene. The CDR3 length is 13 residues. The CDR3 sequence: CASSQGSGDEQFF. CDR3 coding DNA: TGTGCCAGCAGCCAAGGTTCCGGGGATGAGCAGTTCTTC.

The chain carries TRBV27 and TRBJ1-2; D might be TRBD1 (5 bases). The CDR3 is 15 amino acids. The V and J ends lost 3 bases and 4 bases respectively, with 15 bases between them. From germline, CDR1 is MNHEY and CDR2 SMNVEV (reference sequence). The CDR3 sequence: CASSFHAGKGYGYTF. CDR3 DNA sequence: TGTGCCAGCAGTTTCCACGCAGGGAAAGGCTATGGCTACACCTTC.

In DNA, the CDR3 is TGTGCCAGCAGTTCCGACAGGTCTTGGACTTACAATGAGCAGTTCTTC. Amino acids: CASSSDRSWTYNEQFF. The chain links TRBV6-5 to TRBJ2-1; tentatively, D is TRBD1 (6 bases). Germline CDR1 reads MNHEY; CDR2 reads SVGAGI. The CDR3 extends over 16 amino acids. Trimming removed 4 bases at V and 4 bases at J, with 17 bases between.

V usage is TRBV5-6 and J usage is TRBJ1-6; D is uncertain. Per the germline V gene, CDR1 is SGHDT and CDR2 is YYEEEE. V lost 2 bases, J lost 2 bases, and 14 bases lay in between. The CDR3 is made up of 17 amino acids. The CDR3 DNA follows: TGTGCCAGCAGCTTCCGCGTTCATTCCCCCTATAATTCACCCCTCCACTTT. Translated: CASSFRVHSPYNSPLHF.

The CDR3 DNA reads TGCGCCAGCAGCCAATGGTACGGGGTTGCGGGGACAGATACGCAGTATTTT. Translation gives CASSQWYGVAGTDTQYF. V and J are TRBV4-3 and TRBJ2-3; D possibly corresponds to TRBD2 (6 bases). The CDR3 sequence is 17 residues long. In germline, CDR1 is LGHNA, CDR2 YSLEER. Trimming removed 2 bases at V and 3 bases at J, with 18 bases between.

The chain joins TRBV29-1 to TRBJ1-2; TRBD1 aligns across 7 bases. The V gene end was trimmed by 6 bases and the J gene end by 6 bases; junction bases not matched to a gene: 19. There are 16 residues in the CDR3. Germline V gene lookup returns CDR1 SQVTM and CDR2 ANQGSEA. CDR3 DNA sequence: TGCAGCGTGGAAATGGAGGTTCATAGGGGGCTGGATGGCTACACCTTC. Translated, it gives CSVEMEVHRGLDGYTF.

The chain links TRBV5-6 to TRBJ2-4; D not resolved. CDR3 size: 15 residues. Germline CDR1 reads SGHDT; CDR2 reads YYEEEE. V shed 4 bases and J shed 1 base, with 12 bases lying between them. CDR3 sequence (DNA): TGTGCCAGCAGCGCCTCCCCAGTGGCCAAAAACATTCAGTACTTC. Amino acids: CASSASPVAKNIQYF.

The chain couples TRBV5-1 to TRBJ1-3; no clear D. Germline V CDR1 and CDR2: SGHRS, YFSETQ. The CDR3 is 13 amino acids. Trimming took off 4 bases at V and 0 bases at J, with 5 bases between the two ends. The CDR3 reads CASSLASGNTIYF. DNA for the CDR3: TGCGCCAGCAGCCTAGCCTCTGGAAACACCATATATTTT.

The rearrangement joins TRBV30 to TRBJ1-4; D is undetermined. Germline-derived CDR1 and CDR2 are GTSNPN and SVGIG (reference sequence). V was clipped by 4 bases and J by 7 bases, with 22 bases between them. There are 16 residues in the CDR3. CDR3 sequence (DNA): TGTGCCTGGACTGAAGGCGAGGAGGGAAGTAGTGAAAAACTGTTTTTT. Protein: CAWTEGEEGSSEKLFF.

This clone was recorded once. V gene TRBV15 combines with J gene TRBJ1-1; 7 bases are shared with TRBD1. V trimming: 1 base; J trimming: 1 base; junction bases outside the gene matches: 12. Germline V gene sequence: CDR1 LNHNV, CDR2 YYDKDF (reference sequence). This CDR3 has 18 residues. As DNA, the CDR3 is TGTGCCACCAGCAGAGGGGGGATAAGACAGGGCGGGAACACTGAAGCTTTCTTT. It yields the protein CATSRGGIRQGGNTEAFF.

The chain employs TRBV2 and TRBJ1-1, with D hard to call. This CDR3 is built from 12 residues. Trimming pared 4 bases from V and 3 bases from J, leaving 6 bases between. Germline loops: CDR1 SNHLY, CDR2 FYNNEI. The CDR3 region is CASSAVYTEAFF. CDR3 coding DNA: TGTGCCAGCAGTGCTGTTTACACTGAAGCTTTCTTT.

The genes are TRBV5-5 and TRBJ1-2; D is possibly TRBD1 (5 bases). This CDR3 comprises 16 residues. Germline V lookup: CDR1 SGHKS, CDR2 YYEKEE (reference sequence). V was cut by 7 bases and J by 0 bases, with 19 bases left in between. CDR3 sequence reads: CASVTPGGGANYGYTF. In DNA form, the CDR3 reads TGTGCCAGCGTCACCCCGGGGGGGGGAGCTAACTATGGCTACACCTTC. Complete variable domain (other parts from reference TRBV5-5 and TRBJ1-2): DAGVTQSPTHLIKTRGQQVTLRCSPISGHKSVSWYQQVLGQGPQFIFQYYEKEERGRGNFPDRFSARQFPNYSSELNVNALLLGDSALYLCASVTPGGGANYGYTFGSGTRLTVV.

There are a few counts of this clone. This chain links TRBV11-2 with TRBJ2-2; no definite D call. The CDR3 extends over 16 amino acids. V gave up 2 bases and J gave up 1 base, with 11 bases separating them. Germline lookup yields CDR1 SGHAT and CDR2 FQNNGV. CDR3 sequence reads: CASSLSRSGNTGELFF. The CDR3 nucleotides are TGTGCCAGCAGCTTAAGTAGGTCAGGGAACACCGGGGAGCTGTTTTTT. Variable domain in full (rest from reference TRBV11-2 and TRBJ2-2): EAGVAQSPRYKIIEKRQSVAFWCNPISGHATLYWYQQILGQGPKLLIQFQNNGVVDDSQLPKDRFSAERLKGVDSTLKIQPAKLEDSAVYLCASSLSRSGNTGELFFGEGSRLTVL.

The chain combines TRBV11-2 with TRBJ1-3; no clear D gene. The CDR3 has 16 amino acids. The germline V gene encodes CDR1 SGHAT and CDR2 FQNNGV. Trimming removed 3 bases at V and 0 bases at J, with 12 bases between. The CDR3, as DNA: TGTGCCAGCAGCTTTGGTCCGGGGTTCTCTGGAAACACCATATATTTT. Protein product: CASSFGPGFSGNTIYF.